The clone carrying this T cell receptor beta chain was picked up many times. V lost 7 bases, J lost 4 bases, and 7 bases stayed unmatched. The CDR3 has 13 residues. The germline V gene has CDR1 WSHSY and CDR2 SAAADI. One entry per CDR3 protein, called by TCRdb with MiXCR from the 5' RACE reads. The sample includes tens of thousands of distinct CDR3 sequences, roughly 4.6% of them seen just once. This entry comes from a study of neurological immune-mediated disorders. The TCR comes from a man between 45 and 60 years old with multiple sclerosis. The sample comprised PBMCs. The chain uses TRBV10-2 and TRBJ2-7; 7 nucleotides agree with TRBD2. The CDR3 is CASKRGLQYEQYF. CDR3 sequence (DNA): TGCGCCAGCAAGCGGGGACTTCAATACGAGCAGTACTTC.